The T cell receptor beta chain under discussion was sequenced for a study of T-cell memory formation after mild COVID-19. On the study more broadly: Among the donors, TCR clusters were largely specific to each donor.

V was pared by 4 bases and J by 3 bases, with 12 bases between. The germline V gene has CDR1 SGDLS and CDR2 YYNGEE. This CDR3 has 14 amino acids. Ten or more counts support this clonotype. Its antigen is still unknown. Study-wide points: Pre-infection memory already had some responding clones, implying cross-reactive memory joined. Those CD4+ clones that contracted were mainly in CM and EM (CD8+ ones in EMRA).

From the 5' RACE reads, TCRdb called clonotypes with MiXCR, one entry per CDR3 protein. Of about 50,000 distinct CDR3 sequences in the sample, roughly 12% were seen once. This chain uses TRBV9 with TRBJ2-3; D is ambiguous. The origin of this receptor is a man aged 18 to 30 who had mild COVID-19 (a few samples of this study predate the infection). Cell type and time point are not known. The sample comprised PBMCs or a T cell subset sorted from them (not recorded which). CDR3 residues: CASSLDSPTDTQYF. CDR3 DNA: TGTGCCAGCAGCCTAGACTCCCCAACAGATACGCAGTATTTT.